The 32 T cell receptor beta chains listed next were all sequenced from one sample in a study of T-cell reconstitution after alpha-beta-depleted transplantation in children. Preparation of the TCRbeta library was carried out with unique molecular identifiers. Each CDR3 protein is one row after TCRdb ran MiXCR on the PCR reads. This table holds approximately 500,000 distinct CDR3 sequences, 10% to 13% found once. The specimen comprised PBMCs, sampled before TCRalphabeta/CD19-depleted stem cell transplant. The receptors stem from a child aged 2 to 10 with inherited bone marrow failure, due to receive a stem cell transplant.

This clonotype has at least ten counts. The chain is built from TRBV29-1 and TRBJ2-7; D may correspond to TRBD1 or TRBD2 (5 bases each). The germline CDR1 and CDR2 sequences are SQVTM and ANQGSEA. The CDR3 has 12 amino acids. V gave up 1 base and J gave up 5 bases, with 9 bases separating them. The DNA for the CDR3 is TGCAGCGTTGAAGGGGACCATGACGAGCAGTACTTC. Translated, it gives CSVEGDHDEQYF.

Many counts were recorded for this clonotype. The V gene is TRBV20-1, the J gene TRBJ2-5; 12 nucleotides agree with TRBD1. Losses at the gene ends were 5 bases for V and 5 bases for J; bases not matched to a gene: 9. Germline V CDR1 and CDR2: DFQATT, SNEGSKA (reference sequence). CDR3 length: 15 amino acids. The CDR3 loop is CSAWDRGLAGETQYF. The CDR3 DNA follows: TGCAGTGCTTGGGACAGGGGGCTGGCAGGGGAGACCCAGTACTTC.

This clonotype has ten or more counts. The chain uses TRBV5-6 and TRBJ2-7; the match to TRBD2 covers 7 bases. With V trimmed by 1 base and J by 0 bases, 7 bases remained unmatched. The CDR3 loop spans 16 amino acids. CDR1 is SGHDT and CDR2 is YYEEEE in the germline V gene. The CDR3 here is CASSLSGTRPSYEQYF. CDR3 nucleotide sequence: TGTGCCAGCAGCTTGAGCGGGACGAGACCCTCCTACGAGCAGTACTTC.

This clonotype was detected ten times or more. The chain carries TRBV20-1 and TRBJ1-5; 8 bases line up with TRBD1. The CDR3 is 15 residues long. The ends lost 6 bases at V and 0 bases at J; junction bases unmatched: 7. Germline V gives CDR1 DFQATT, CDR2 SNEGSKA (reference sequence). This chain's CDR3 is CSASRQGISNQPQHF. The CDR3 DNA sequence: TGCAGTGCCTCTAGACAGGGGATTAGCAATCAGCCCCAGCATTTT.

This clonotype was counted many times. V and J are TRBV10-3 and TRBJ1-4; D may be TRBD1 (6 bases). The V end was cut by 6 bases, the J end by 8 bases, with 19 bases between. The CDR3 is 15 amino acids. The germline V gene has CDR1 ENHRY and CDR2 SYGVKD. In DNA form, the CDR3 reads TGTGCCATCAGGGAAGGTACAGGGATGGGAGAAAAACTGTTTTTT. Protein sequence: CAIREGTGMGEKLFF.

Ten or more counts support this clonotype. V and J are TRBV27 and TRBJ2-6; maybe TRBD2 (5 bases). Trimming removed 3 bases from V and 2 bases from J, with 11 bases in between. CDR1 and CDR2 from the germline V gene are MNHEY and SMNVEV (reference sequence). This CDR3 spans 16 amino acids. The CDR3 DNA reads as TGTGCCAGCAGTTTTCTGTCGCGGGCTGGGGCCAACGTCCTGACTTTC. This codes for CASSFLSRAGANVLTF.

The genes are TRBV10-3 and TRBJ2-5, with TRBD2 matching over 10 bases. The V segment lost 0 bases and the J segment 5 bases; nucleotides outside the gene matches: 9. This CDR3 has 17 amino acids. In germline, CDR1 is ENHRY, CDR2 SYGVKD. CDR3 region: CAISESSLAGAMETQYF. The CDR3, as DNA: TGTGCCATCAGTGAGTCGAGCCTAGCGGGAGCGATGGAGACCCAGTACTTC.

This clonotype was counted at least ten times. Germline and junction disagree at one end, which may indicate a read error. V is TRBV7-7 and J is TRBJ2-3; D may be TRBD1 or TRBD2 (5 bases each). Germline CDR1 reads SSHAT; CDR2 reads FNYEAQ (reference sequence). The CDR3 loop spans 15 amino acids. CDR3 sequence: CASSWGGPGTDTQYF. The DNA for the CDR3 is TGTGCTAGCAGCTGGGGCGGGCCCGGAACAGATACGCAGTATTTT.

Regarding this clonotype: This could be a read error, since a much larger clone is one nucleotide away. The chain couples TRBV12-3 or TRBV12-4 to TRBJ1-1, with a weak D call TRBD1 (5 bases). CDR3 length: 15 amino acids. CDR3 coding DNA: TGTGCCAGCAGTTTATGGGGGGGGATGAACACTGAAGCTATCTTT. Translating it yields CASSLWGGMNTEAIF.

In its sample, this clonotype was seen many times. The chain carries TRBV27 and TRBJ2-7; D uncertain. CDR3 length equals 15 residues. Germline V gives CDR1 MNHEY, CDR2 SMNVEV (reference sequence). V was pared by 3 bases and J by 5 bases, with 17 bases between. CDR3 coding DNA: TGTGCCAGCAGTTTGTCCTCTAGGGCTGTGCACGAGCAGTACTTC. Protein product: CASSLSSRAVHEQYF.

There are many counts of this clonotype. This chain uses TRBV27 with TRBJ1-6, with 9 bases matching TRBD1. Germline-derived CDR1 and CDR2 are MNHEY and SMNVEV (reference sequence). This CDR3 is built from 14 residues. J gave up 10 bases and V 4 bases, and 5 bases lay outside the gene matches. DNA of the CDR3: TGTGCCAGCAGTTCCAGACAGGGGGAATCACCCCTCCACTTT. Amino acids: CASSSRQGESPLHF.

This clonotype was detected many times. The chain joins TRBV24-1 to TRBJ2-1, with a possible D match to TRBD2 (6 bases). This CDR3 is 15 amino acids long. V lost 0 bases, J lost 7 bases, and 12 bases lay in between. CDR1 and CDR2 (germline): KGHDR, SFDVKD. CDR3: CATSDLISGQNEQFF. The CDR3 nucleotides are TGTGCCACCAGTGATTTGATAAGCGGGCAGAATGAGCAGTTCTTC.

This clonotype was observed at least ten times. The V gene is TRBV20-1, the J gene TRBJ1-3; the D gene is possibly TRBD1 (5 bases). Trimming left V 5 bases short and J 1 base short, with 12 bases between. The CDR3 runs 14 residues. The germline gives CDR1 DFQATT, CDR2 SNEGSKA (reference sequence). The DNA of the CDR3 is TGCAGTGCTCCCGACAGCGTATCTGGAAACACCATATATTTT. Amino acid sequence: CSAPDSVSGNTIYF.

This clonotype appeared many times. This chain links TRBV7-2 with TRBJ2-1, with 7 positions matching TRBD2. V lost 4 bases and J lost 4; bases outside the gene matches: 4. This CDR3 has 14 amino acids. Germline loops: CDR1 SGHTA, CDR2 FQGNSA. CDR3 region: CASSWGLPYNEQFF. DNA for the CDR3: TGTGCCAGCAGCTGGGGACTACCTTACAATGAGCAGTTCTTC.

The J gene is TRBJ1-2, the V gene TRBV4-3; TRBD1 might be the D (6 bases). The CDR3 sequence is 15 residues long. Trimming took 1 base from V and 8 from J, leaving 17 bases between them. Per the germline V gene, CDR1 is LGHNA and CDR2 is YSLEER. CDR3 region: CASSQVFGGAWGYTF. CDR3 in DNA: TGCGCCAGCAGCCAAGTTTTCGGGGGCGCTTGGGGCTACACCTTC.

This clonotype was observed at least ten times. The genes are TRBV12-3 or TRBV12-4 and TRBJ2-7; maybe TRBD2 (6 bases). This CDR3 region has 15 residues. With 6 bases removed from V and 6 bases from J, the gap between germline ends came to 21 bases. The DNA for the CDR3 is TGTGCCAGCAGCTATCCGGAGGGGCTCCGGGGCGAGCAGTACTTC. Protein product: CASSYPEGLRGEQYF.

This clonotype was seen repeatedly, ten times or more. The chain recombines TRBV4-3 with TRBJ2-3; 7 bases are a match to TRBD2. Germline CDR1 and CDR2: LGHNA and YSLEER. V shed 0 bases and J 4 bases; nucleotides not matched to a gene: 16. This CDR3 comprises 19 residues. In DNA form, the CDR3 reads TGCGCCAGCAGCCAAGAAGGTCGAGGGAGGGCCGACCTAGCAGATACGCAGTATTTT. Translation gives CASSQEGRGRADLADTQYF.

There are a few counts of this clonotype. The chain has TRBV30 and TRBJ2-1; possible D gene TRBD1, 6 bases. CDR3 length: 14 residues. CDR1 and CDR2 (germline): GTSNPN, SVGIG (reference sequence). Trimming pared 1 base from V and 9 bases from J, leaving 16 bases between. The CDR3 DNA reads TGTGCCTGGAGTGGGCAGGGGCGAGGGGGTGAGCAGTTCTTC. It encodes CAWSGQGRGGEQFF.

This clonotype was observed many times. The chain links TRBV20-1 to TRBJ2-7; 7 bases align to TRBD2. CDR3 length equals 14 residues. Germline V gives CDR1 DFQATT, CDR2 SNEGSKA (reference sequence). The V gene end was trimmed by 4 bases and the J gene end by 0 bases; junction bases not matched to a gene: 6. CDR3 region: CSAIEGGSSYEQYF. In nucleotides, the CDR3 is TGCAGTGCTATAGAGGGCGGGAGCTCCTACGAGCAGTACTTC.

This clonotype was observed a handful of times. The chain is built from TRBV27 and TRBJ2-3; 7 positions agree with TRBD2. There are 15 residues in the CDR3. V dropped 8 bases and J dropped 0; count of bases not matched to a gene: 8. Germline loops: CDR1 MNHEY, CDR2 SMNVEV (reference sequence). The CDR3 DNA reads as TGTGCCAGCTGGGGGACTACTTCTAGCACAGATACGCAGTATTTT. This codes for CASWGTTSSTDTQYF.

V is TRBV4-3 and J is TRBJ2-1; the D gene is possibly TRBD1 (6 bases). Trimming took off 1 base at V and 7 bases at J, with 14 bases between the two ends. CDR1 and CDR2 from the germline V gene are LGHNA and YSLEER. This CDR3 has 15 residues. The CDR3 sequence is CASSQGDTYQNEQFF. The DNA of the CDR3 is TGCGCCAGCAGCCAAGGGGACACCTATCAGAATGAGCAGTTCTTC.

This clonotype has ten or more counts. This chain joins TRBV5-1 and TRBJ2-3; TRBD2 is a possible D gene (5 bases). The CDR3 has 14 residues. Trimming took 2 bases from V and 5 from J, leaving 12 bases between them. The germline gives CDR1 SGHRS, CDR2 YFSETQ. CDR3 coding DNA: TGCGCCAGCAGCTTAGGCCTAGCAGAAGATACGCAGTATTTT. Translated: CASSLGLAEDTQYF.

This clonotype was counted many times. The rearrangement uses TRBV2 and TRBJ2-3; D gene unclear. Trimming removed 1 base from V and 4 bases from J, with 3 bases in between. CDR1 and CDR2 from the germline V gene are SNHLY and FYNNEI. The CDR3 is made up of 12 amino acids. CDR3 DNA sequence: TGTGCCAGCAGTGAAGAGGCAGATACGCAGTATTTT. It codes for CASSEEADTQYF.

This clonotype was counted at least ten times. This rearrangement joins TRBV28 to TRBJ2-5; TRBD2 matches at 14 bases. The CDR3 runs to 18 residues. V gave up 5 bases and J gave up 5 bases; unmatched junction bases: 13. Germline CDR1 MDHEN, CDR2 SYDVKM. The CDR3 DNA reads as TGTGCCAGCAGTCCCAGACTAGCGGGAGGGCCTGTGGGGGAGACCCAGTACTTC. It encodes CASSPRLAGGPVGETQYF.

Many counts were recorded for this clonotype. V and J are TRBV28 and TRBJ2-7; 10 bases fit TRBD2. Germline lookup yields CDR1 MDHEN and CDR2 SYDVKM. CDR3 length: 15 amino acids. V was pared by 4 bases and J by 6 bases, with 9 bases of the junction left unmatched. CDR3 DNA sequence: TGTGCCAGCAGTTATCTAGCGGGAGAGCGCAGCGAGCAGTACTTC. It translates to CASSYLAGERSEQYF.

This clonotype was picked up many times. J is TRBJ2-3 and V is TRBV2; D unclear. V lost 2 bases and J lost 5, with 14 bases in between. There are 15 residues in the CDR3. The germline V gene encodes CDR1 SNHLY and CDR2 FYNNEI. The CDR3 loop reads CASSELDGVRDTQYF. The DNA of the CDR3 is TGTGCCAGCAGTGAACTGGATGGTGTAAGAGATACGCAGTATTTT.

This clonotype was seen at least ten times. The chain employs TRBV7-9 and TRBJ2-7; 9 nucleotides match TRBD1. Germline-derived CDR1 and CDR2 are SEHNR and FQNEAQ (reference sequence). The CDR3 is made up of 14 amino acids. J lost 3 bases, V lost 6 bases, and 6 bases had no gene match. CDR3 in DNA: TGTGCCAGCAGGCACACAGGGGGCGACTACGAGCAGTACTTC. Protein sequence: CASRHTGGDYEQYF.

Of note for this clonotype: Since a much larger clone is just one base distant, this may be a read error. The chain uses TRBV4-3 and TRBJ2-1, with 7 positions matching TRBD1. The CDR3 contains 13 residues. The V gene's germline CDR1 is LGHNA and CDR2 YSLEER. In DNA form, the CDR3 reads TGCGCCAGCAGCCAAGACCTGTGGGGACAGTATGTCTTC. It yields the protein CASSQDLWGQYVF.

At least ten counts were recorded for this clonotype. The chain recombines TRBV7-9 with TRBJ1-1; D is perhaps TRBD1 (5 bases). The CDR3 totals 15 residues. V lost 5 bases to trimming and J lost 3 bases, with 16 bases between them. The germline CDR1 and CDR2 sequences are SEHNR and FQNEAQ (reference sequence). CDR3 sequence reads: CASSGGWGEDTEAFF. The CDR3 region has the DNA TGTGCCAGCAGCGGCGGTTGGGGGGAGGACACTGAAGCTTTCTTT.

This clonotype appeared many times. The V and J genes are TRBV9 and TRBJ1-3; no reliable D call. The V gene lost 0 bases and the J gene lost 1 base, with 11 bases spanning the gap. The CDR3 is 16 amino acids. Germline V gene data show CDR1 as SGDLS and CDR2 as YYNGEE. This CDR3 is CASSVVSGFSGNTIYF. In DNA, the CDR3 is TGTGCCAGCAGCGTAGTGAGCGGTTTTTCTGGAAACACCATATATTTT. The entire variable domain, with the rest obtained from reference TRBV9 and TRBJ1-3, is as follows: DSGVTQTPKHLITATGQRVTLRCSPRSGDLSVYWYQQSLDQGLQFLIQYYNGEERAKGNILERFSAQQFPDLHSELNLSSLELGDSALYFCASSVVSGFSGNTIYFGEGSWLTVV.

Ten or more counts support this clonotype. The gene calls are TRBV5-8 and TRBJ2-5; D remains unclear. The V end was cut by 1 base, the J end by 2 bases, with 6 bases between. Germline V gives CDR1 SGHTS, CDR2 YDEGEE. The length of the CDR3 is 13 residues. The CDR3 DNA sequence: TGTGCCAGCAGCTTGTACAGACAAGAGACCCAGTACTTC. Translating it yields CASSLYRQETQYF.

This clonotype was seen many times. The chain links TRBV11-2 to TRBJ2-5, with TRBD1 matching over 7 bases. Looked up from germline, CDR1 is SGHAT and CDR2 is FQNNGV. The CDR3 contains 18 residues. With 5 bases clipped from V and 2 bases from J, the junction kept 17 bases outside the gene matches. The CDR3: CASSAPGTAKSGQETQYF. Written as DNA, the CDR3 is TGTGCCAGCAGCGCCCCCGGGACAGCCAAAAGCGGACAAGAGACCCAGTACTTC.